A single sample is the source of the 20 T cell receptor beta chains below, sequenced in a study of T cell repertoires in cytomegalovirus infection. MiXCR was run by TCRdb on the reads, yielding one entry per CDR3 protein. Of around 260,000 distinct CDR3 sequences in the sample, 9.1% were seen once. Sequences were obtained from PBMCs. Source of these receptors: a human donor in good health (CMV status not recorded). Some clones in this sample may be carry-over from other donors' samples.

This clonotype was recorded at least ten times. The chain has TRBV2 and TRBJ2-3, with 11 bases fitting TRBD2. The CDR3 has 16 residues. Trimming at V came to 6 bases and at J to 3 bases, leaving 8 bases not matched to a gene. Looked up from germline, CDR1 is SNHLY and CDR2 is FYNNEI. CDR3 in amino acids: CASRLTSGGLTDTQYF. CDR3 bases: TGTGCCAGCAGACTCACTAGCGGGGGATTGACAGATACGCAGTATTTT. Looking up the rest from reference TRBV2 and TRBJ2-3 gives the full variable domain: EPEVTQTPSHQVTQMGQEVILRCVPISNHLYFYWYRQILGQKVEFLVSFYNNEISEKSEIFDDQFSVERPDGSNFTLKIRSTKLEDSAMYFCASRLTSGGLTDTQYFGPGTRLTVL.

V usage is TRBV7-3 and J usage is TRBJ2-5; D is perhaps TRBD2 (7 bases). V gave up 5 bases and J gave up 10 bases, with 20 bases separating them. Germline V gene sequence: CDR1 SGHTA, CDR2 FQGTGA. This CDR3 contains 14 residues. The CDR3 bases are TGTGCCAGCAGCGCCCAGAAGGGGGGGGTAGTCCAGTACTTC. Residues: CASSAQKGGVVQYF.

At least ten counts were recorded for this clonotype. V is TRBV7-2 and J is TRBJ2-1, with unresolved D. This CDR3 is built from 17 residues. Germline V gene sequence: CDR1 SGHTA, CDR2 FQGNSA. The V end lost 6 bases, the J end lost 7 bases, and 25 bases lay between the germline ends. CDR3 residues: CASSLLLGLPLGNEQFF. The CDR3 DNA follows: TGTGCCAGCAGTCTTCTCCTCGGTCTTCCCTTGGGGAATGAGCAGTTCTTC.

This clonotype has at least ten counts. This chain links TRBV20-1 with TRBJ1-1; D possibly corresponds to TRBD1 (6 bases). The germline V gene encodes CDR1 DFQATT and CDR2 SNEGSKA (reference sequence). V gave up 1 base and J gave up 6 bases, with 9 bases separating them. CDR3 size: 12 residues. CDR3 region: CSARGQDSEAFF. The CDR3 DNA reads TGCAGTGCTAGAGGACAGGATTCTGAAGCTTTCTTT.

DNA of the CDR3: TGTGCCAGCAGTGCACCCAGGAATGGCTACACCTTC. Residues: CASSAPRNGYTF. This chain joins TRBV6-1 and TRBJ1-2; D gene uncertain. This CDR3 is built from 12 residues. V gave up 4 bases and J gave up 6 bases, with 9 bases separating them. Germline assignment: CDR1 MNHNS and CDR2 SASEGT.

The table lists this clonotype with many counts. The chain uses TRBV7-2 and TRBJ1-1, with 8 bases identical to TRBD1. The CDR3 is 13 residues long. The germline V gene encodes CDR1 SGHTA and CDR2 FQGNSA. Unmatched junction bases numbered 8, after V lost 10 bases and J lost 4 bases. The CDR3 DNA sequence: TGTGCCACCGCCCAGGGGGCGCGCACTGAAGCTTTCTTT. Translated: CATAQGARTEAFF.

This clonotype has a count of ten or more. The rearrangement links TRBV7-2 to TRBJ2-1; 7 nucleotides align to TRBD1. Trimming removed 4 bases from V and 6 bases from J; junction bases left unmatched: 6. From germline, CDR1 is SGHTA and CDR2 FQGNSA. The CDR3 consists of 14 residues. CDR3: CASSSDRRGNEQFF. CDR3 DNA sequence: TGTGCCAGCAGCTCGGACAGGAGAGGCAATGAGCAGTTCTTC.

The rearrangement links TRBV7-2 to TRBJ1-2, with TRBD1 as a possible D gene (5 bases). The V end was cut by 2 bases, the J end by 0 bases, with 22 bases between. From germline, CDR1 is SGHTA and CDR2 FQGNSA. This CDR3 is built from 19 residues. As DNA, the CDR3 is TGTGCCAGCAGCTTATGGTCTAGGGAGGGGTTGCGTTCTAACTATGGCTACACCTTC. It is translated as CASSLWSREGLRSNYGYTF.

This clonotype was detected a few times. CDR3 region: CASSLVGRVQETQYF. CDR3 nucleotide sequence: TGTGCCAGCAGCTTAGTGGGCAGGGTACAAGAGACCCAGTACTTC. This sequence joins TRBV7-2 and TRBJ2-5; perhaps TRBD1 as D (5 bases). Germline CDR1 SGHTA, CDR2 FQGNSA. V dropped 1 base and J dropped 2 bases, with 11 bases sitting between them. The CDR3 loop spans 15 amino acids.

The sample holds many counts of this clonotype. The chain is built from TRBV7-2 and TRBJ1-1; D uncertain. The CDR3 length is 15 residues. Germline V gene sequence: CDR1 SGHTA, CDR2 FQGNSA. V was clipped by 4 bases and J by 4 bases, with 16 bases between them. CDR3 in amino acids: CASSYPRGSFTEAFF. In DNA, the CDR3 is TGTGCCAGCAGCTATCCAAGAGGGTCGTTCACTGAAGCTTTCTTT. Full variable domain (rest looked up from reference TRBV7-2 and TRBJ1-1): GAGVSQSPSNKVTEKGKDVELRCDPISGHTALYWYRQSLGQGLEFLIYFQGNSAPDKSGLPSDRFSAERTGGSVSTLTIQRTQQEDSAVYLCASSYPRGSFTEAFFGQGTRLTVV.

In this sample, this clonotype turned up a few times. The chain has TRBV6-5 and TRBJ2-7; possible D gene TRBD2, 7 bases. Germline CDR1 and CDR2: MNHEY and SVGAGI. The V gene lost 0 bases and the J gene lost 5 bases, with 17 bases spanning the gap. CDR3 length: 16 amino acids. This CDR3 reads CASSYSKGGWFHEQYF. For the CDR3, the DNA is TGTGCCAGCAGTTACTCGAAGGGGGGGTGGTTCCACGAGCAGTACTTC.

This clonotype was seen a handful of times. The chain recombines TRBV20-1 with TRBJ2-7, with TRBD1 matching over 9 bases. Germline V gene lookup returns CDR1 DFQATT and CDR2 SNEGSKA (reference sequence). This CDR3 region has 14 residues. With V trimmed by 6 bases and J by 2 bases, 8 bases remained unmatched. CDR3 in amino acids: CSAQRRQGAYEQYF. For the CDR3, the DNA is TGCAGTGCCCAAAGGAGACAGGGGGCCTACGAGCAGTACTTC.

This clonotype was found many times. V usage is TRBV7-2 and J usage is TRBJ2-2, with D maybe TRBD1 (6 bases). Trimming removed 3 bases from V and 4 bases from J, with 15 bases in between. CDR1 is SGHTA, CDR2 FQGNSA, per germline. The CDR3 runs to 16 residues. Written as DNA, the CDR3 is TGTGCCAGCAGCTTGTTCGCGGAAGGGGGCACCGGGGAGCTGTTTTTT. This sequence encodes CASSLFAEGGTGELFF. Together with reference TRBV7-2 and TRBJ2-2, the CDR3 gives the full variable domain: GAGVSQSPSNKVTEKGKDVELRCDPISGHTALYWYRQSLGQGLEFLIYFQGNSAPDKSGLPSDRFSAERTGGSVSTLTIQRTQQEDSAVYLCASSLFAEGGTGELFFGEGSRLTVL.

Ten or more counts support this clonotype. The chain uses TRBV7-2 and TRBJ2-3; D not certain. V lost 5 bases, J lost 14 bases, and 14 bases lay in between. The germline gives CDR1 SGHTA, CDR2 FQGNSA. CDR3 length: 11 residues. In DNA, the CDR3 is TGTGCCAGCAGCCAAGGGTCGCTACCGTATTTT. It codes for CASSQGSLPYF.

This clonotype was counted ten times or more. The chain uses TRBV6-6 and TRBJ1-5, with D possibly TRBD1 on 6 matching bases. The V and J ends lost 6 bases and 1 base respectively, with 13 bases between them. This CDR3 spans 15 amino acids. Per germline, CDR1 MNHNY and CDR2 SVGAGI (reference sequence). This chain's CDR3 is CASSPGEISNQPQHF. CDR3 nucleotides: TGTGCCAGCAGCCCAGGGGAAATAAGCAATCAGCCCCAGCATTTT.

This clonotype was seen repeatedly, ten times or more. The chain joins TRBV7-6 to TRBJ2-7; 13 bases match TRBD2. This CDR3 has 15 residues. CDR1 is SGHVS and CDR2 is FNYEAQ in the germline V gene. Trimming at V came to 4 bases and at J to 5 bases, leaving 5 bases not matched to a gene. The CDR3 sequence: CASSSPGLAGNEQYF. The CDR3 DNA sequence: TGTGCCAGCAGCTCGCCGGGACTAGCGGGAAACGAGCAGTACTTC.

Ten or more counts support this clonotype. The chain carries TRBV7-2 and TRBJ1-4; D gene ambiguous. Trimming removed 5 bases from V and 7 bases from J, with 11 bases in between. Germline V gene lookup returns CDR1 SGHTA and CDR2 FQGNSA. The CDR3 covers 13 residues. The CDR3 coding sequence is TGTGCCAGCAGCCCCAGAATGGCTGAAAAACTGTTTTTT. Protein product: CASSPRMAEKLFF.

This clonotype was counted between two and nine times. V gene TRBV28 combines with J gene TRBJ1-2, with 10 bases matching TRBD1. CDR3 length equals 16 residues. Per germline, CDR1 MDHEN and CDR2 SYDVKM. The junction had 9 bases not matched to a gene; V was cut back by 3 bases and J by 5 bases. DNA for the CDR3: TGTGCCAGCAGTTTGGGGGCGACAGGGGGCAAGTATGGCTACACCTTC. Translated: CASSLGATGGKYGYTF.

The V gene is TRBV4-3, the J gene TRBJ2-1; D remains unclear. This CDR3 has 14 residues. The V gene's germline CDR1 is LGHNA and CDR2 YSLEER. Trimming removed 1 base from V and 5 bases from J, with 9 bases in between. CDR3 protein: CASSQVGSNNEQFF. The CDR3 bases are TGCGCCAGCAGCCAAGTCGGATCTAACAATGAGCAGTTCTTC.

This clonotype showed up many times. The chain couples TRBV3-1 to TRBJ1-1; the D gene is possibly TRBD1 (6 bases). Germline loops: CDR1 LGHDT, CDR2 YNNKEL (reference sequence). The CDR3 is 14 residues long. Trimming took off 1 base at V and 11 bases at J, with 17 bases between the two ends. The CDR3: CASSQGRGAPFAFF. The CDR3, as DNA: TGTGCCAGCAGCCAAGGCCGGGGGGCTCCTTTTGCTTTCTTT.